These 15 T cell receptor beta chains were sequenced from one sample in a study of tumour-infiltrating T cells in Burkitt lymphoma. Profiling relied on immunoSEQ multiplex PCR, and the TCRdb table lists in-frame clones only, not all of them. The data show some 14,000 clones, 60% to 80% seen once. The sequenced material came from tumor tissue. The receptor set was obtained from a human donor with diffuse large B-cell lymphoma.

The gene calls are TRBV9 and TRBJ1-1, with TRBD1 matching over 8 bases. Germline V gene lookup returns CDR1 SGDLS and CDR2 YYNGEE. V lost 2 bases, J lost 7 bases, and 4 bases stayed unmatched. The CDR3 has 13 residues. The CDR3 spells CASSVPGGGEAFF. The CDR3 DNA sequence: TGTGCCAGCAGCGTCCCAGGGGGCGGTGAAGCTTTCTTT.

The V gene is TRBV19, the J gene TRBJ1-5; D unclear. Germline CDR1 and CDR2: LNHDA and SQIVND (reference sequence). Between the trimmed V and J ends, which lost 7 bases and 2 bases, there was a span of 12 bases. The CDR3 has 14 amino acids. CDR3 in amino acids: CASTSATGNQPQHF. CDR3 sequence (DNA): TGTGCCAGTACCTCGGCCACAGGCAATCAGCCCCAGCATTTT.

This clone was seen a handful of times. V is TRBV20-1 and J is TRBJ1-1; D perhaps matches TRBD1 (5 bases). Germline lookup yields CDR1 DFQATT and CDR2 SNEGSKA (reference sequence). This CDR3 spans 11 amino acids. V was shortened by 4 bases and J by 9 bases, with 12 bases between the two germline ends. The CDR3 region has the DNA TGCAGTGCTACTCGGGGGACTCAAGCTTTCTTT. Translation gives CSATRGTQAFF.

This clone was counted between two and nine times. The J gene is TRBJ2-1, the V gene TRBV14; D unresolved. This CDR3 is 13 amino acids long. Germline V lookup: CDR1 SGHDN, CDR2 FVKESK. The V gene lost 4 bases and the J gene lost 8 bases, with 12 bases spanning the gap. CDR3 sequence reads: CASSRLTPDEQFF. CDR3 coding DNA: TGTGCCAGCAGCCGACTCACCCCGGATGAGCAGTTCTTC.

The chain couples TRBV25-1 to TRBJ2-7; D might be TRBD1 or TRBD2, each matching 5 bases. The CDR3 totals 15 residues. Germline assignment: CDR1 MGHDK and CDR2 SYGVNS. V lost 3 bases to trimming and J lost 5 bases, with 17 bases between them. The CDR3 region is CASSEYPGPSNEQYF. The CDR3 DNA reads TGTGCCAGCAGTGAGTATCCGGGACCTTCCAACGAGCAGTACTTC.

By share, this clone counts as medium-sized (0.01 to 0.1%). This chain uses TRBV7-9 with TRBJ2-2, with D hard to call. The length of the CDR3 is 11 residues. V was clipped by 8 bases and J by 7 bases, with 8 bases between them. From germline, CDR1 is SEHNR and CDR2 FQNEAQ (reference sequence). The CDR3 loop reads CASPAGGELFF. The CDR3 region has the DNA TGTGCCAGCCCCGCAGGCGGGGAGCTGTTTTTT.

The genes are TRBV7-2 and TRBJ2-2; D tentatively fits TRBD1 or TRBD2 (5 bases each). This CDR3 is built from 15 residues. Germline-derived CDR1 and CDR2 are SGHTA and FQGNSA. V was cut by 6 bases and J by 6 bases, with 17 bases left in between. The CDR3 sequence: CASRSPGRGAGELFF. DNA for the CDR3: TGTGCCAGCAGATCTCCGGGACGAGGAGCCGGGGAGCTGTTTTTT.

In this sample, this clone turned up a few times. The chain is built from TRBV5-1 and TRBJ2-1, with TRBD2 matching over 16 bases. After removal of 4 bases from V and 9 bases from J, the junction contained 7 bases not matched to a gene. The V gene's germline CDR1 is SGHRS and CDR2 YFSETQ. The CDR3 has 16 amino acids. CDR3 nucleotide sequence: TGCGCCAGCAGCACCGGGACTAGCGGGAGGGCCGGTGAGCAGTTCTTC. Encoded protein: CASSTGTSGRAGEQFF.

This clone was detected once. The chain joins TRBV5-6 to TRBJ1-5, with no clear D. This CDR3 spans 14 amino acids. With 4 bases removed from V and 3 bases from J, the gap between germline ends came to 11 bases. In germline, CDR1 is SGHDT, CDR2 YYEEEE. The CDR3 sequence is CASSRRQDNQPQHF. Written as DNA, the CDR3 is TGTGCCAGCAGCCGAAGGCAGGACAATCAGCCCCAGCATTTT.

The CDR3: CSVPSGGEKGYGYTF. DNA for the CDR3: TGCAGCGTGCCCTCGGGAGGGGAGAAAGGCTATGGCTACACCTTC. The chain joins TRBV29-1 to TRBJ1-2, with D tentatively TRBD1 (5 bases). The CDR3 loop spans 15 amino acids. Deletions cut 6 bases from V and 4 bases from J, with 21 bases between. Germline V lookup: CDR1 SQVTM, CDR2 ANQGSEA.

In its sample, this clone ranks as medium-sized. The CDR3 here is CSVLGQELFF. The CDR3 nucleotides are TGCAGCGTCCTTGGACAGGAACTGTTTTTT. This rearrangement joins TRBV29-1 to TRBJ1-4, with 7 bases identical to TRBD1. This CDR3 contains 10 residues. The V gene's germline CDR1 is SQVTM and CDR2 ANQGSEA. The junction had 4 bases not matched to a gene; V was cut back by 6 bases and J by 12 bases.

The gene calls are TRBV9 and TRBJ2-3; D is undetermined. This CDR3 is 13 amino acids long. From germline, CDR1 is SGDLS and CDR2 YYNGEE. Trimming shortened V by 3 bases and J by 6 bases, and 11 bases separated the two germline ends. The chain's CDR3 is CASSGMAADTQYF. CDR3 DNA: TGTGCCAGCAGCGGTATGGCGGCGGATACGCAGTATTTT.

CDR3 nucleotide sequence: TGCGCCAGCAGCCAGGACAGCTACAATGAGCAGTTCTTC. Encoded protein: CASSQDSYNEQFF. The rearrangement joins TRBV4-1 to TRBJ2-1; possible D gene TRBD1, 6 bases. This CDR3 comprises 13 residues. Looked up from germline, CDR1 is MGHRA and CDR2 is YSYEKL. Trimming took off 3 bases at V and 3 bases at J, with 6 bases between the two ends.

This clone was recorded once. The rearrangement uses TRBV7-8 and TRBJ2-1, with unresolved D. The germline V and J ends were trimmed by 1 base and 7 bases, with 8 bases remaining between them. The CDR3 loop spans 13 amino acids. CDR1 is SGHVS, CDR2 FQNEAQ, per germline. Here the CDR3 reads CASSLGARNEQFF. In DNA, the CDR3 is TGTGCCAGCAGCTTAGGTGCTAGGAATGAGCAGTTCTTC. Variable domain in full (rest from reference TRBV7-8 and TRBJ2-1): GAGVSQSPRYKVAKRGQDVALRCDPISGHVSLFWYQQALGQGPEFLTYFQNEAQLDKSGLPSDRFFAERPEGSVSTLKIQRTQQEDSAVYLCASSLGARNEQFFGPGTRLTVL.

The chain recombines TRBV5-1 with TRBJ1-1; D is perhaps TRBD1 (6 bases). CDR3 length equals 15 residues. Trimming shortened V by 6 bases and J by 6 bases, and 21 bases separated the two germline ends. CDR1 and CDR2 from the germline V gene are SGHRS and YFSETQ. The CDR3 protein is CASTDNRGRWAEAFF. The CDR3, as DNA: TGCGCCAGCACCGATAACCGGGGGCGTTGGGCTGAAGCTTTCTTT. Drawing the rest from reference TRBV5-1 and TRBJ1-1, the complete variable domain is KAGVTQTPRYLIKTRGQQVTLSCSPISGHRSVSWYQQTPGQGLQFLFEYFSETQRNKGNFPGRFSGRQFSNSRSEMNVSTLELGDSALYLCASTDNRGRWAEAFFGQGTRLTVV.